This TCR beta chain was documented in a study of T cell changes during pregnancy in multiple sclerosis. V lost 3 bases, J lost 7 bases, and 9 bases stayed unmatched. The CDR3 is made up of 16 amino acids. Per the germline V gene, CDR1 is LGHNT and CDR2 is FRNRAP. The protocol was immunoSEQ multiplex PCR, while the TCRdb copy is restricted to in-frame clones and leaves out a portion. The sample shows 50,000 to 60,000 clones, 80% to 90% of them seen only once. The rearrangement uses TRBV12-5 and TRBJ1-5; 10 bases are shared with TRBD1. The TCR originated in a female donor with multiple sclerosis, enrolled in a pregnancy study. This specimen was CD4+ T cells from peripheral blood mononuclear cells, taken in the first trimester of pregnancy. CDR3 nucleotide sequence: TGTGCTAGTGGTTTAAGCGGGACAGGGGTCAGCCAGCCCCAGCATTTT. This translates into CASGLSGTGVSQPQHF.